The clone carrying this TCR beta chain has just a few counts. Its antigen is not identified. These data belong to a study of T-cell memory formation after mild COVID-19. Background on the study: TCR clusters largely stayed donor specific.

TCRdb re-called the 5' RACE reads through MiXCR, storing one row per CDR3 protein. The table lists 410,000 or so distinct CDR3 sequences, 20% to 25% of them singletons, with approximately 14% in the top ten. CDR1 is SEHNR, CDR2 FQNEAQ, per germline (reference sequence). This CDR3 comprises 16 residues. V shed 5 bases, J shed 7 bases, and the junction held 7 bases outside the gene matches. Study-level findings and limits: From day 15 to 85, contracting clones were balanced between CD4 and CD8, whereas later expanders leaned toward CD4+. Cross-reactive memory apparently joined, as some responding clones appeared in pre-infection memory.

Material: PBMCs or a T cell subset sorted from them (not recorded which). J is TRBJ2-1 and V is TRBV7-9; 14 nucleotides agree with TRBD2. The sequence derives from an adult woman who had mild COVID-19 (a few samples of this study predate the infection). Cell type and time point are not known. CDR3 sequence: CASSQRLAGGRNEQFF. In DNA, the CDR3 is TGTGCCAGCAGCCAACGACTAGCGGGAGGGCGAAATGAGCAGTTCTTC.